A selection of T cell receptor beta chains follows, all from one sample in a study of T cells in Graves' hyperthyroidism and ophthalmopathy. TCRdb passed the multiplex PCR reads through MiXCR, listing each CDR3 protein once. The repertoire holds hundreds of thousands of distinct CDR3 sequences, just under 45% seen once, with approximately 7.2% in the top ten. Sequencing used peripheral blood or thyroid tissue (not recorded which). All receptors come from an adult man with Graves' disease, either hyperthyroidism or ophthalmopathy (not recorded which). Each CDR3 is given with its conserved first and last residue. A D gene is named only where the DNA matches it firmly. Clone size appears in some rows only: once, few, many, or a class for an expanded clone.

d_gene,j_gene,abundance,v_gene,CDR3nt,CDR3aa
TRBD1,TRBJ1-4,-,TRBV20-1,TGCAGTGCCAGGCAGGGGGGTATTGAAAAACTGTTTTTT,CSARQGGIEKLFF
TRBD1,TRBJ2-5,-,TRBV5-1,TGTGCCAGCAGCTTAGGTGCAGGGGGAGTAGAGACCCAGTACTTC,CASSLGAGGVETQYF
-,TRBJ2-7,-,TRBV5-1,TGCGCCAGCAGCTTGGAGCACGAGCAGTACTTC,CASSLEHEQYF
TRBD1,TRBJ1-3,-,TRBV7-8,TGTGCCAGCAGCTTACCTGGGACAGCCTCTGGAAACACCATATATTTT,CASSLPGTASGNTIYF
-,TRBJ2-5,few,TRBV12-3/TRBV12-4,TGTGCCAGCAGTTTATGGCTGGGGGACCTCCAAGAGACCCAGTACTTC,CASSLWLGDLQETQYF
-,TRBJ1-1,-,TRBV24-1,TGTGCCACACAGGTGAGGGACACTGAAGCTTTCTTT,CATQVRDTEAFF
TRBD2,TRBJ2-3,-,TRBV15,TGTGCCACCAGCGGGATTCTTAGCGGGAGCGGCACAGATACGCAGTATTTT,CATSGILSGSGTDTQYF
-,TRBJ1-2,-,TRBV7-2,TGTGCCAGCAGCCCCAGCGGGAGCATCTATGGCTACACCTTC,CASSPSGSIYGYTF
-,TRBJ1-1,many,TRBV29-1,TGCAGCGTTGATCTACAGGCGATGAACACTGAAGCTTTCTTT,CSVDLQAMNTEAFF
TRBD1,TRBJ1-5,few,TRBV20-1,TGCAGTGCTAGCGATGGACAGGCCGTAGGGCCCCAGCATTTT,CSASDGQAVGPQHF
-,TRBJ1-4,-,TRBV29-1,TGCAGCTTGGGGCTGGGAGGAGAAAAACTGTTTTTT,CSLGLGGEKLFF
TRBD1,TRBJ2-5,many,TRBV7-8,TGTGCCAGCAGCTTAGCGGGGACAGGGGGTGTCAAGACCCAGTACTTC,CASSLAGTGGVKTQYF
-,TRBJ1-1,-,TRBV9,TGTGCCAGCAGCGTAGACGGGGGGCAGTTGAACACTGAAGCTTTCTTT,CASSVDGGQLNTEAFF
-,TRBJ1-4,-,TRBV2,TGTGCCAGCAGCCCAGGGGCCGCAACTAATGAAAAACTGTTTTTT,CASSPGAATNEKLFF
-,TRBJ1-4,-,TRBV25-1,TGTGCCAGCAGTGAAAATAATGAAAAACTGTTTTTT,CASSENNEKLFF
TRBD1,TRBJ2-3,few,TRBV9,TGTGCCAGCAGCGTATCGACAGGGACAGATACGCAGTATTTT,CASSVSTGTDTQYF
-,TRBJ1-5,-,TRBV7-3,TGTGCCAGCAGCCGAGGAGGGGAGCCCCAGCATTTT,CASSRGGEPQHF
TRBD1,TRBJ1-1,few,TRBV5-1,TGCGCCAGCAGCTTCGGACAGGGGGCACAGGTCACTGAAGCTTTCTTT,CASSFGQGAQVTEAFF
-,TRBJ1-2,many,TRBV2,TGTGCCAGCAGTTCGGCGACAGGACCTAACTATGGCTACACCTTC,CASSSATGPNYGYTF
-,TRBJ1-6,-,TRBV10-3,TGTGCCATCAGTGTCTCACGGGGGCCACCATGGGATGATTCACCCCTCCACTTT,CAISVSRGPPWDDSPLHF
-,TRBJ1-2,-,TRBV5-4,TGTGCCAGCAGGAACTTTTGGGATCTCTATGGCTACACCTTC,CASRNFWDLYGYTF
TRBD2,TRBJ2-5,-,TRBV5-5,TGTGCCAGCAGCCCGGGACTAGAAGAGACCCAGTACTTC,CASSPGLEETQYF
-,TRBJ2-7,-,TRBV2,TGTGCCAGCAGTTGGGGGGGGACAGTCCCCTACGAGCAGTACTTC,CASSWGGTVPYEQYF
TRBD2,TRBJ2-2,-,TRBV20-1,TGCAGTGCTCCGACCCAGGGACTAGCGGGGGGGAACACCGGGGAGCTGTTTTTT,CSAPTQGLAGGNTGELFF
TRBD1,TRBJ1-1,-,TRBV20-1,TGCAGTGCTAGTGCCACAGGGGAAACTGAAGCTTTCTTT,CSASATGETEAFF
TRBD1,TRBJ1-1,many,TRBV25-1,TGTGCCAGCAGTGTAGGGGGGACAGGACGTGCTTTCTTT,CASSVGGTGRAFF
-,TRBJ1-1,few,TRBV20-1,TGCAGTGCTAGAGATGACAGACCGAACACTGAAGCTTTCTTT,CSARDDRPNTEAFF
TRBD1,TRBJ2-7,-,TRBV10-3,TGTGCCAGTTCTTTCGGGGGACAGGGGACCTACGAGCAGTACTTC,CASSFGGQGTYEQYF
-,TRBJ1-2,many,TRBV5-4,TGTGCCAGCAGCTTGGTGTCGGGACAAGAATATGGCTACACCTTC,CASSLVSGQEYGYTF
TRBD1,TRBJ2-5,-,TRBV12-3/TRBV12-4,TGTGCCAGCAGTCCGAGACAGGGGGGGACCCAGTACTTC,CASSPRQGGTQYF
-,TRBJ2-7,-,TRBV4-2,TGTGCCAGCAGCCTCAACAGCGAGCAGTACTTC,CASSLNSEQYF
TRBD1,TRBJ1-5,-,TRBV24-1,TGTGCCACCAGTGCTAGAATGGACAGGGGAGACCAGCCCCAGCATTTT,CATSARMDRGDQPQHF
-,TRBJ2-1,few,TRBV4-2,TGTGCCAGCAGCCTCCGATCGGACAATGAGCAGTTCTTC,CASSLRSDNEQFF
-,TRBJ1-2,many,TRBV24-1,TGTGCCACCAGTGATTGGCCAGGGGATGGCTACACCTTC,CATSDWPGDGYTF
-,TRBJ1-5,-,TRBV12-3/TRBV12-4,TGTGCCAGCAGTTTAGGAAGGGCTTTATTGGGTCAGCCCCAGCATTTT,CASSLGRALLGQPQHF
-,TRBJ1-2,-,TRBV7-9,TGTGCCAGCAGCTTTAGGGACAAAGCCTACACCTTC,CASSFRDKAYTF
-,TRBJ2-2,many,TRBV7-2,TGTGCCAGCAGCCTCCGACTAAACACCGGGGAGCTGTTTTTT,CASSLRLNTGELFF
-,TRBJ2-2,-,TRBV20-1,TGCAGTGCTAGAGGCACAACTAGCTCGGCGAACACCGGGGAGCTGTTTTTT,CSARGTTSSANTGELFF
TRBD1,TRBJ1-5,many,TRBV10-2,TGCGCCAGTAAGCAGGGGGGGGGCCAAAATCAGCCCCAGCATTTT,CASKQGGGQNQPQHF
-,TRBJ1-3,many,TRBV6-6,TGTGCCAGCAGTTACGGAAACACCATATATTTT,CASSYGNTIYF
-,TRBJ1-1,-,TRBV2,TGTGCCAGCAGTGAGTTGGGACCGGACACTGAAGCTTTCTTT,CASSELGPDTEAFF
TRBD1,TRBJ1-1,-,TRBV2,TGTGCTAGAACGGGGACAGGATACACTGAAGCTTTCTTC,CARTGTGYTEAFF
TRBD2,TRBJ2-5,-,TRBV9,TGTGCCAGCAGCGGGGGCGGGAGTCGGTTCTTAGAGACCCAGTACTTC,CASSGGGSRFLETQYF
-,TRBJ1-3,-,TRBV7-6,TGTGCCAGCAGCCCCTCGGAGGGTAACACCATATATTTT,CASSPSEGNTIYF
TRBD1,TRBJ1-2,-,TRBV29-1,TGCAGCGCGACACGAGGGGGCAGCTATGGCTACACCTTC,CSATRGGSYGYTF